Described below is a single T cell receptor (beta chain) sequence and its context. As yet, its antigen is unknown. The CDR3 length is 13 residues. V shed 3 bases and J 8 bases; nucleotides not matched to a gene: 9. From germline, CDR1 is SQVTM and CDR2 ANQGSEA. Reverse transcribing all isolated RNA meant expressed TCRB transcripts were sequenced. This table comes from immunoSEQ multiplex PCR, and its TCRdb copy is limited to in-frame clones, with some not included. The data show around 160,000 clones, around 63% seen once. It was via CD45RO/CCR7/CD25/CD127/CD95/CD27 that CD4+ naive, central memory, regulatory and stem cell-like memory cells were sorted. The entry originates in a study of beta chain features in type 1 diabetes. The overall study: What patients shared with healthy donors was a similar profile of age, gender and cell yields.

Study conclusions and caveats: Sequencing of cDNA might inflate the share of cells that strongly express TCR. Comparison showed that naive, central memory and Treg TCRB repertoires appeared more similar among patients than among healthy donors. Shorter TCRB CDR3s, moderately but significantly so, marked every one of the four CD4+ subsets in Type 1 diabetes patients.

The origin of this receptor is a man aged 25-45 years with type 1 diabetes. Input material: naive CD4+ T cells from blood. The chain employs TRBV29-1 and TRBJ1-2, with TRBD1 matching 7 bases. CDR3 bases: TGCAGCGTTGATCGGACAGGCGCTATGGGCTACACCTTC. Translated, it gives CSVDRTGAMGYTF.